This T cell receptor beta chain originates from a study of blood T cells in healthy people across ages. The CDR3 runs 15 residues. CDR1 and CDR2 (germline): MNHNS, SASEGT. V was clipped by 6 bases and J by 0 bases, with 15 bases between them. The authors ran a second PCR of 7 to 11 cycles using a sample-barcoded 5' primer and a J-beta primer mix. In TCRdb, the 5' RACE reads were re-called with MiXCR into one record per CDR3 protein. This sample has about 1.4 million distinct CDR3 sequences, with approximately 59% found just once. There are a few counts of this clonotype. The V call is TRBV6-1, the J call TRBJ2-7; tentatively, D is TRBD1 (6 bases). Material for sequencing was blood. The source of this sequence is a man between 18 and 29 years old in good health. CDR3 protein: CASRGTKGLSYEQYF. CDR3 nucleotide sequence: TGTGCCAGCAGAGGGACAAAAGGCCTCTCCTACGAGCAGTACTTC.